This TCR beta chain was identified in a study of immune evolution from preneoplasia to lung adenocarcinoma. V gave up 3 bases and J gave up 5 bases, with 14 bases separating them. This CDR3 comprises 14 residues. Germline-derived CDR1 and CDR2 are SGDLS and YYNGEE. Sequencing was performed with immunoSEQ multiplex PCR; in TCRdb, only in-frame clones are kept and a portion is missing. The top ten hold over 3% of the sample, which has about 11,000 clones, about nine tenths seen once. Study outcomes and limitations: Later-stage lesions appeared to have more T cells, more diversity, less clonality.

This clone was seen a single time. What it binds is not known. Patient tissue came from resections in Japan or China, 2014–2017. H&E slides confirmed each diagnosis, reviewed by two pathologists independently. The gene calls are TRBV9 and TRBJ2-5; possibly TRBD2 for D (7 bases). Sequencing input: FFPE invasive lung adenocarcinoma tissue. This sequence originates from a person between 65 and 79 years old with invasive lung adenocarcinoma. CDR3 region: CASSGQQGGETQYF. CDR3 DNA: TGTGCCAGCAGCGGGCAACAGGGAGGGGAGACCCAGTACTTC.